The 18 T cell receptor beta chains in this list originate from one sample, sequenced in a study of Ad26.COV2.S vaccination and SARS-CoV-2 variants. The treatment is: roughly 20 received Ad26.COV2.S at low or high dose, single or two shots; several received placebo; per-sample allocation not given. The samples were gathered on day 63 after the first injection of vaccine or placebo. Profiling relied on immunoSEQ multiplex PCR, and the TCRdb table lists in-frame clones only, not all of them. The sample lists under 500,000 clones, over 80% occurring once. This material consisted of peripheral blood, taken in a trial of Ad26.COV2.S vaccine versus placebo. These receptors came from a person between 18 and 60 years old who received the Ad26.COV2.S COVID-19 vaccine or a placebo.

The chain joins TRBV5-1 to TRBJ2-5, with D perhaps TRBD2 (5 bases). The germline V gene has CDR1 SGHRS and CDR2 YFSETQ. The ends were cut back, 4 bases at V and 3 bases at J, with 7 bases in the middle. This CDR3 comprises 12 residues. The CDR3 sequence: CASSPGEETQYF. The CDR3 region has the DNA TGCGCCAGCAGCCCCGGGGAAGAGACCCAGTACTTC. Looking up the rest from reference TRBV5-1 and TRBJ2-5 gives the full variable domain: KAGVTQTPRYLIKTRGQQVTLSCSPISGHRSVSWYQQTPGQGLQFLFEYFSETQRNKGNFPGRFSGRQFSNSRSEMNVSTLELGDSALYLCASSPGEETQYFGPGTRLLVL.

The V call is TRBV4-1, the J call TRBJ2-3; TRBD2 agrees at 9 bases. V was clipped by 3 bases and J by 2 bases; unmatched bases: 21. This CDR3 region has 21 residues. Germline V gives CDR1 MGHRA, CDR2 YSYEKL. The CDR3 loop reads CASSQGPGLAIGGVATDTQYF. In DNA form, the CDR3 reads TGCGCCAGCAGCCAGGGTCCGGGACTAGCCATAGGTGGTGTGGCCACAGATACGCAGTATTTT.

This chain uses TRBV18 with TRBJ1-1, with D maybe TRBD1 (6 bases). The V end was cut by 3 bases, the J end by 10 bases, with 18 bases between. The germline gives CDR1 KGHSH, CDR2 LQKENI. CDR3 length: 14 amino acids. This CDR3 reads CASSPPTGSAVAFF. CDR3 DNA sequence: TGTGCCAGCTCACCGCCCACAGGGTCGGCCGTAGCTTTCTTT.

The rearrangement links TRBV2 to TRBJ1-6; weak D call: TRBD1 (5 bases). The germline V and J ends were trimmed by 3 bases and 5 bases, with 14 bases remaining between them. The CDR3 is made up of 16 amino acids. The germline CDR1 and CDR2 sequences are SNHLY and FYNNEI. For the CDR3, the DNA is TGTGCCAGCAGTGACGGGGGGAACCGCCATAATTCACCCCTCCACTTT. This translates into CASSDGGNRHNSPLHF.

The V call is TRBV5-1, the J call TRBJ1-6; no clear D. This CDR3 region has 16 residues. The germline V and J ends were trimmed by 0 bases and 0 bases, with 7 bases remaining between them. Germline CDR1 SGHRS, CDR2 YFSETQ. CDR3 nucleotides: TGCGCCAGCAGCTTGGATTGGGGCTCCTATAATTCACCCCTCCACTTT. Amino acids: CASSLDWGSYNSPLHF.

V usage is TRBV28 and J usage is TRBJ1-5; 8 bases are shared with TRBD1. Losses at the gene ends were 5 bases for V and 7 bases for J; bases not matched to a gene: 16. The CDR3 runs to 17 residues. Germline-derived CDR1 and CDR2 are MDHEN and SYDVKM. CDR3 sequence reads: CASSQIGQGSGVQPQHF. The CDR3 nucleotides read TGTGCCAGCAGTCAAATCGGACAGGGATCTGGGGTGCAGCCCCAGCATTTT.

On this clone: The sample holds other DNA sequences that translate to the same CDR3. The V call is TRBV27, the J call TRBJ2-1; either TRBD1 or TRBD2 may fit D (5 bases each). The CDR3 length is 15 residues. CDR1 is MNHEY, CDR2 SMNVEV, per germline (reference sequence). The V end lost 2 bases, the J end lost 0 bases, and 8 bases lay between the germline ends. CDR3 DNA sequence: TGTGCCAGCAGTTTACGGGGCAGCTCCTACAATGAGCAGTTCTTC. Translated: CASSLRGSSYNEQFF.

The rearrangement uses TRBV10-3 and TRBJ2-3; unclear D gene. The germline V gene encodes CDR1 ENHRY and CDR2 SYGVKD. V lost 6 bases to trimming and J lost 6 bases, with 10 bases between them. This CDR3 has 12 residues. The CDR3 reads CAISVVGDTQYF. CDR3 DNA sequence: TGTGCCATCAGCGTAGTGGGGGATACGCAGTATTTT.

The sample holds one count of this clone. The genes are TRBV3-1 (or the pseudogene TRBV3-2) and TRBJ1-2; 10 nucleotides agree with TRBD1. CDR3 length equals 14 residues. CDR1 and CDR2 from the germline V gene are LGHDT and YNNKEL (reference sequence). V shed 2 bases and J 4 bases; nucleotides not matched to a gene: 1. The CDR3 sequence is CASSQRDRGYGYTF. The CDR3, as DNA: TGTGCCAGCAGCCAACGGGACAGGGGCTATGGCTACACCTTC.

The chain uses TRBV6-5 and TRBJ2-1, with 8 bases fitting TRBD1. CDR3 length equals 15 residues. The trim removed 5 bases at V and 7 bases at J, leaving 10 bases unmatched. Germline V gene data show CDR1 as MNHEY and CDR2 as SVGAGI. The CDR3 coding sequence is TGTGCCAGCAGTACGGGGGACAGGTTTCCTAATGAGCAGTTCTTC. Translated, it gives CASSTGDRFPNEQFF.

The chain couples TRBV10-1 to TRBJ2-1; maybe TRBD2 (5 bases). Trimming shortened V by 10 bases and J by 5 bases, and 18 bases separated the two germline ends. The CDR3 is 14 amino acids. CDR1 is WNHNN and CDR2 is SYGVQD in the germline V gene (reference sequence). DNA for the CDR3: TGCGCCACCAATAGCGTGAGGTACGACAATGAGCAGTTCTTC. Its protein product is CATNSVRYDNEQFF.

The DNA of the CDR3 is TGTGCCAGCAGCCCGACAGGGGGGACCACAGATACGCAGTATTTT. Translated: CASSPTGGTTDTQYF. V gene TRBV25-1 combines with J gene TRBJ2-3; 9 positions agree with TRBD1. The CDR3 covers 15 residues. Germline values: CDR1 MGHDK, CDR2 SYGVNS. Losses at the gene ends were 6 bases for V and 2 bases for J; bases not matched to a gene: 6.

The rearrangement uses TRBV7-2 and TRBJ1-1; D is undetermined. CDR3 length equals 13 residues. V was pared by 1 base and J by 11 bases, with 14 bases between. CDR1 and CDR2 (germline): SGHTA, FQGNSA. CDR3 DNA sequence: TGTGCCAGCAGCTTAGAAGGATTCCCACCCGCTTTCTTT. Its translation is CASSLEGFPPAFF.

This rearrangement joins TRBV28 to TRBJ1-4, with D perhaps matching TRBD1 (6 bases). The length of the CDR3 is 16 residues. Trimming left V 3 bases short and J 7 bases short, with 18 bases between. The germline V gene has CDR1 MDHEN and CDR2 SYDVKM. The CDR3 nucleotides are TGTGCCAGCAGTTTTGGGGGCGGTTTCACGAGTGAAAAACTGTTTTTT. It specifies CASSFGGGFTSEKLFF.

This clone showed up just once. For the CDR3, the DNA is TGCGCCAGCAGCCCTCTAGCGGGGGGCCCCAACGAGCAGTACTTC. Amino acid sequence: CASSPLAGGPNEQYF. V is TRBV5-1 and J is TRBJ2-7; TRBD2 agrees at 11 bases. J was trimmed by 5 bases and V by 4 bases; bases with no gene match: 8. In germline, CDR1 is SGHRS, CDR2 YFSETQ. The CDR3 runs to 15 residues.

The chain couples TRBV5-1 to TRBJ2-6; a possible D gene is TRBD1 (5 bases). The V and J ends lost 4 bases and 2 bases respectively, with 16 bases between them. Germline-derived CDR1 and CDR2 are SGHRS and YFSETQ. CDR3 length equals 17 residues. The CDR3: CASSPPRGAAGANVLTF. As DNA, the CDR3 is TGCGCCAGCAGCCCACCTAGGGGTGCTGCTGGGGCCAACGTCCTGACTTTC.

This clone showed up just once. The chain uses TRBV19 and TRBJ2-7; no firm D call. CDR1 LNHDA and CDR2 SQIVND come from the germline V gene (reference sequence). Trimming stripped 5 bases from V and 4 bases from J, with 15 bases between. This CDR3 comprises 14 residues. CDR3 bases: TGTGCCAGTAGTCCCACCGGGTTTTGGTACGAGCAGTACTTC. Amino acids: CASSPTGFWYEQYF.

The chain is built from TRBV6-2 or TRBV6-3 and TRBJ2-5; TRBD2 might be the D (5 bases). V dropped 6 bases and J dropped 5 bases, with 16 bases sitting between them. CDR3 length: 14 amino acids. The germline V gene encodes CDR1 MNHEY and CDR2 SVGEGT. CDR3 protein: CASSWRTPGETQYF. CDR3 DNA: TGTGCCAGCAGCTGGAGGACTCCGGGGGAGACCCAGTACTTC.